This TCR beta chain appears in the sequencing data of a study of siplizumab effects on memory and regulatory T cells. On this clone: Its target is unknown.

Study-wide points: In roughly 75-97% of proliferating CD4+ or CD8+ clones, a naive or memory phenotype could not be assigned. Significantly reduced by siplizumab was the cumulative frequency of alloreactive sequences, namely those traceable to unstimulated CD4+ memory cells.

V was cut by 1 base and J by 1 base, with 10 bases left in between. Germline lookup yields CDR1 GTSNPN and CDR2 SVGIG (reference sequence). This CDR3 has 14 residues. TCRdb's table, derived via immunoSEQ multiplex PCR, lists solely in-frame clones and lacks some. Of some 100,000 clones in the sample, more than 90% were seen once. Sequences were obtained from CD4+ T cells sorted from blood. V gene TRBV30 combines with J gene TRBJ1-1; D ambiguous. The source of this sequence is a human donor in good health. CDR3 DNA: TGTGCCTGGAGTGGCCGGGTTTCGAACACTGAAGCTTTCTTT. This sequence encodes CAWSGRVSNTEAFF.